This T cell receptor beta chain derives from a study of T cell repertoires in cytomegalovirus infection. This CDR3 comprises 14 residues. Germline V gene lookup returns CDR1 SQVTM and CDR2 ANQGSEA. The V and J ends lost 3 bases and 7 bases, in that order; junction bases with no gene match: 6. This clonotype was seen more than once but under ten times. TCRdb recomputed calls from the reads with MiXCR, one row per CDR3 protein. Among 100,000 to 150,000 distinct CDR3 sequences listed, 8.8% were seen once. V usage is TRBV29-1 and J usage is TRBJ2-1; 10 nucleotides align to TRBD1. Sequenced sample: PBMCs. The receptor was derived from a human donor in good health (CMV status not recorded). Some clones in this sample may be carry-over from other donors' samples. CDR3 coding DNA: TGCAGCGTTGAGGGACAGGGGAGGGTAAATGAGCAGTTCTTC. It is translated as CSVEGQGRVNEQFF.